This T cell receptor (beta chain) was sequenced during a study of blood T cell repertoires in COVID-19. Study-level background: Samples of COVID-19 (acute and convalescent) were obtained from the United States, Italy and Spain. The cDNA or gDNA used as material had been derived from T cells, B-cell-depleted T cells, or PBMCs.

Libraries were prepared by immunoSEQ multiplex PCR; TCRdb keeps only in-frame clonotypes and omits some of them. Among under 200,000 clones, more than 80% were seen once, and the ten largest hold around 0.5%. This CDR3 region has 13 residues. The V end was cut by 8 bases, the J end by 0 bases, with 8 bases between. Per the germline V gene, CDR1 is MNHEY and CDR2 is SMNVEV (reference sequence). V and J are TRBV27 and TRBJ1-5, with D tentatively TRBD1 (6 bases). This clonotype originated in a man aged 50 or older with acute or convalescent COVID-19. The material sequenced was peripheral blood. The CDR3 DNA is TGTGCCAGCCAGGGGAATAGCAATCAGCCCCAGCATTTT. It codes for CASQGNSNQPQHF.